The clone carrying this TCR beta chain has just one count. As yet, its antigen is unknown. PCR involved 60 Vbeta and 13 Jbeta primers. Clones were read by immunoSEQ multiplex PCR, and TCRdb kept only the in-frame ones, dropping some. The sample lists 130,000 or so clones; over 65% were seen once. The sample comes from a study of cytomegalovirus exposure and HLA in healthy donors. The CDR3 runs to 15 residues. Germline V gene lookup returns CDR1 MNHEY and CDR2 SMNVEV (reference sequence). V dropped 0 bases and J dropped 2 bases, with 9 bases sitting between them. General observations from the study: Sequencing likely caused a cluster of highly shared sequence variants.

This receptor was identified in a man aged 18 to 30 in good health and CMV-seropositive. The genes are TRBV27 and TRBJ2-3, with D tentatively TRBD2 (5 bases). The sequenced material came from PBMCs. Here the CDR3 reads CASSLSNRDTDTQYF. CDR3 bases: TGTGCCAGCAGTTTATCGAACCGGGACACAGATACGCAGTATTTT.